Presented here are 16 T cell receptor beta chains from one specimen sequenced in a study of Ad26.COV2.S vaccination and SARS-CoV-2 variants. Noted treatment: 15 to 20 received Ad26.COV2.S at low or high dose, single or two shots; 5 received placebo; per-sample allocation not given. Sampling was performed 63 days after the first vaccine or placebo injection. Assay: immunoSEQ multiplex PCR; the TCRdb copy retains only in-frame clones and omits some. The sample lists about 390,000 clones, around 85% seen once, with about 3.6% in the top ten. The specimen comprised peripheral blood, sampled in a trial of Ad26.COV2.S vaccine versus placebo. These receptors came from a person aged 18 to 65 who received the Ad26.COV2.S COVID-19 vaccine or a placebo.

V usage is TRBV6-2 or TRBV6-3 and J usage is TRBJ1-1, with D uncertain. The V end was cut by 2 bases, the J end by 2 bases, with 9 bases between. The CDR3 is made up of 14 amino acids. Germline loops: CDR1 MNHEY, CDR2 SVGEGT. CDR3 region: CASSYGLGNTEAFF. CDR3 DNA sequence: TGTGCCAGCAGTTACGGGTTGGGTAACACTGAAGCTTTCTTT.

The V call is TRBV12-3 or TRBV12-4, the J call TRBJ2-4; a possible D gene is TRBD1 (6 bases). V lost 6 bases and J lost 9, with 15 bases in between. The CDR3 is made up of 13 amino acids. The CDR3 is CASRPGQFGIQYF. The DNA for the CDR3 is TGTGCCAGCAGACCTGGACAGTTCGGCATTCAGTACTTC.

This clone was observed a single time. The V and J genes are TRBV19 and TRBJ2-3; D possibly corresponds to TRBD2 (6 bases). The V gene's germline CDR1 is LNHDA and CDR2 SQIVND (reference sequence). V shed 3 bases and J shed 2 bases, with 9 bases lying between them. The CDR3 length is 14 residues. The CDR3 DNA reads TGTGCCAGTAGTATGGGACTTCTCACAGATACGCAGTATTTT. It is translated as CASSMGLLTDTQYF.

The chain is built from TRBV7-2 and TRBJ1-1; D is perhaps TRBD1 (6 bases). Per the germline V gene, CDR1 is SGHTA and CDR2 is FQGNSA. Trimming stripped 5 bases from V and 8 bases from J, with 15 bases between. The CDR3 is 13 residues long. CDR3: CASSLQGGVEAFF. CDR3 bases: TGTGCCAGCAGCCTACAGGGTGGGGTAGAAGCTTTCTTT.

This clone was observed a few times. The CDR3 region has the DNA TGTGCCAGCAGCCAAGCAGGACAGCCCCAGCATTTT. It translates to CASSQAGQPQHF. This rearrangement joins TRBV3-1 (or the pseudogene TRBV3-2) to TRBJ1-5; D is ambiguous. The length of the CDR3 is 12 residues. Per germline, CDR1 LGHDT and CDR2 YNNKEL (reference sequence). V shed 1 base and J shed 7 bases, with 5 bases lying between them.

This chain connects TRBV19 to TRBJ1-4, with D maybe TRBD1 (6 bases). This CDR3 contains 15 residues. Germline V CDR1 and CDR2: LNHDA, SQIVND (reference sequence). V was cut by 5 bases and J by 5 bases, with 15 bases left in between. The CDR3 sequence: CASSATQGRNEKLFF. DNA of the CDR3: TGTGCCAGTAGTGCAACACAGGGAAGGAATGAAAAACTGTTTTTT.

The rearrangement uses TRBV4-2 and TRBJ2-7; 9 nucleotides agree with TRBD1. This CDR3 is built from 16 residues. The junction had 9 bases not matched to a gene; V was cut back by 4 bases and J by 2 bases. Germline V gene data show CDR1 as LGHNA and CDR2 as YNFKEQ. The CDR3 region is CASSLGVDRGTYEQYF. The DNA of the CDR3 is TGTGCCAGCAGCCTTGGGGTCGACAGGGGGACCTACGAGCAGTACTTC.

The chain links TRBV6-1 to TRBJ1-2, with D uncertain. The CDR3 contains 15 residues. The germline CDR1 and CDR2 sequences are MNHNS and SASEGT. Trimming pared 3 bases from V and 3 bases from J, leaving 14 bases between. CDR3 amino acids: CASSEPQREYYGYTF. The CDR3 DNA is TGTGCCAGCAGTGAGCCACAGCGGGAATACTATGGCTACACCTTC.

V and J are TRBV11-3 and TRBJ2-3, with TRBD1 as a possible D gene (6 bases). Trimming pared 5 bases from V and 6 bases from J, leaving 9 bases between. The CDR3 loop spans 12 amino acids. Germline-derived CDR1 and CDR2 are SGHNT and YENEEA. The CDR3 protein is CASSAGDDTQYF. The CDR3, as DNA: TGTGCCAGCAGCGCAGGGGATGATACGCAGTATTTT.

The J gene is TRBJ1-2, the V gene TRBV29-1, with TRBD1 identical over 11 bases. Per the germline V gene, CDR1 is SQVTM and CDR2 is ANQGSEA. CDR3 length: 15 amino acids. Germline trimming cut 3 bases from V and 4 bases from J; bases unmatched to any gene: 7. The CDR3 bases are TGCAGCGTTGATCGGGGGACAGGGGGAACCTATGGCTACACCTTC. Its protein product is CSVDRGTGGTYGYTF.

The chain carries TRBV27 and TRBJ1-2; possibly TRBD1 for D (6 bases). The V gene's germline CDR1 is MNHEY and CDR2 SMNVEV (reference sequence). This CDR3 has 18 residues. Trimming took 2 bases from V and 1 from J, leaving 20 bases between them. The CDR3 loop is CASSLRGGGQRFNYGYTF. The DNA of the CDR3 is TGTGCCAGCAGTTTAAGGGGGGGAGGACAGAGGTTTAACTATGGCTACACCTTC.

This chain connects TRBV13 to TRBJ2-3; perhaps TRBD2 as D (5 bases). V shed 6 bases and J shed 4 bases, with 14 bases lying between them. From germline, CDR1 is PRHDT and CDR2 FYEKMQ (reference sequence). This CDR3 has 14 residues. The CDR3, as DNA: TGTGCCAGCAGTTCAGCGGTGTCCGCAGATACGCAGTATTTT. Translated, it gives CASSSAVSADTQYF.

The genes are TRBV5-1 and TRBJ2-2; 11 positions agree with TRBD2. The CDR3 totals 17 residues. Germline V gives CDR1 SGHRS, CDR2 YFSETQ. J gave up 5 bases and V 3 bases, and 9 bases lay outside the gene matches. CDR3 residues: CASSSSSTSGVTGELFF. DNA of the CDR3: TGCGCCAGCAGCTCTTCCTCGACTAGCGGGGTGACCGGGGAGCTGTTTTTT. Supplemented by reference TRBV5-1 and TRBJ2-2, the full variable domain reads KAGVTQTPRYLIKTRGQQVTLSCSPISGHRSVSWYQQTPGQGLQFLFEYFSETQRNKGNFPGRFSGRQFSNSRSEMNVSTLELGDSALYLCASSSSSTSGVTGELFFGEGSRLTVL.

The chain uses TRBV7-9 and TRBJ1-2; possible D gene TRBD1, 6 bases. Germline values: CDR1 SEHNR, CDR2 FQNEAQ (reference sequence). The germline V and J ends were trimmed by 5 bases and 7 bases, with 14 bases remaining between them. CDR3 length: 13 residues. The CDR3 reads CASSQRQAGGYTF. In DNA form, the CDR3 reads TGTGCCAGCAGCCAACGACAGGCTGGTGGCTACACCTTC.

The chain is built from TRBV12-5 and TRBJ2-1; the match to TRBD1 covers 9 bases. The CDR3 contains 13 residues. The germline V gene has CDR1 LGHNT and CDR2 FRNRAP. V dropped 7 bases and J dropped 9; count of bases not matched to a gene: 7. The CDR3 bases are TGTGCTAGTGCCAGGACAGGGGCTGGTGAGCAGTTCTTC. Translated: CASARTGAGEQFF. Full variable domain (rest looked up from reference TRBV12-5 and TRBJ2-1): DARVTQTPRHKVTEMGQEVTMRCQPILGHNTVFWYRQTMMQGLELLAYFRNRAPLDDSGMPKDRFSAEMPDATLATLKIQPSEPRDSAVYFCASARTGAGEQFFGPGTRLTVL.

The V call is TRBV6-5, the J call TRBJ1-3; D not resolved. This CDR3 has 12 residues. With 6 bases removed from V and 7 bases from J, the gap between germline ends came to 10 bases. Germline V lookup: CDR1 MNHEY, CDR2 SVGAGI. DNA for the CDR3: TGTGCCAGCAGGGGCATGGGGAACACCATATATTTT. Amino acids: CASRGMGNTIYF.